This TCR beta chain was observed in a study of low-dose radiotherapy and immunotherapy resistance in tumors (dated by TCRdb to the early 2020s). Study-wide context: In Cohort 1, each fraction delivered 0.5 Gy every 2 weeks, and the prescribed total PTV dose was 6.5 Gy. In Cohort 2, 1 Gy per fraction was delivered every two weeks, for a total of 13 Gy over 26 weeks. Eight patients were included in the translational analysis, namely three from the first dose cohort plus the first five from the second dose cohort. Trial participants were not randomized into treatment groups. Nivolumab was administered intravenously as a 240 mg flat dose every two weeks, and ipilimumab was administered intravenously at 1 mg/kg every six weeks. Cyclophosphamide 200 mg/m2 was administered intravenously every two weeks, one day before each radiation and immunotherapy administration. Starting on cycle 1 day 1, patients took 300 mg of aspirin by mouth once a day for four cycles.

The time point label for this specimen denotes: after trial treatment. The treatment or condition label for this specimen denotes: LDRT plus nivolumab, ipilimumab, low-dose cyclophosphamide and aspirin (RACIN trial). The donors came from RACIN, which was a single-arm phase I dose-escalation trial that paired nivolumab and ipilimumab with aspirin, low-dose cyclophosphamide and low-dose radiotherapy. To be eligible, a patient needed to have an advanced solid tumor that was TIL-negative. Looking up the germline V gene yields CDR1 SGHRS and CDR2 YFSETQ. V trim: 3 bases; J trim: 9 bases; unmatched bases: 11. Reading from cysteine to phenylalanine, the CDR3 counts 14 amino acids. The kept DNA is CDR3 alone, 42 bases in frame from the first base. The data were produced on an Illumina HiSeq 2500. First-strand cDNA was synthesized using Superscript III and a set of TRAV- and TRBV-specific primers, so that both TCRalpha and TCRbeta chains were covered. TCRs were amplified with Phusion for roughly 20 PCR cycles using a constant-region primer together with the adapter attached to the V primers. The MessageAmp II aRNA Amplification Kit was used to amplify the isolated mRNA, with in vitro transcription run for about 15 hours at 37 degrees C. The Dynabeads mRNA DIRECT Purification Kit was used to isolate the mRNA for TCR sequencing. Indexed Illumina adapters were added in a second Phusion PCR of 25 cycles, after which AMPure XP beads were used to purify the products. Regarding the original processing steps: Using custom Perl scripts, TCR sequences that encoded the same protein were pooled, out-of-frame sequences were dropped, and the abundance of each clonotype was calculated. Any TCR sequence backed by just one read was left out of the analysis. Among the metrics used to describe the repertoires were Shannon entropy, Gini index, clonality, richness, and the frequency of TCRs shared between repertoires. TCRdb ran its own pipeline on the public reads, namely fastp trimming at Q25 and MiXCR clone calling, and kept in-frame beta chains. Each record represents a unique CDR3 protein, reported with the most common genes and DNA among its rows. Here the V and J calls rest on TCRdb's processing, not on the authors' analysis. This sample gives around 58,000 distinct CDR3 sequences in total; about 23% of them show up just once. The biggest ten clones account for 6% to 8.5% of the sample.

This clonotype appeared once. The target of this receptor is not known. The input lacks base qualities; no much larger clone sits a single base away. A single read offers scant evidence. The chain employs TRBV5-1 and TRBJ1-2; TRBD1 fits 7 bases in the junction. This TCR derives from a male donor with prostate cancer. This sample comprised PBMCs, obtained after low-dose radiotherapy plus immunotherapy. The CDR3 amino acid sequence is: CASSSPGQSSSYTF. At the DNA level, the sequence is TGCGCCAGCAGCTCCCCGGGACAGTCGTCAAGCTACACCTTC.